A single sample gave rise to the 25 T cell receptor beta chains below, sequenced in a study of blood T cell repertoires in COVID-19. The table came from immunoSEQ multiplex PCR; TCRdb's copy has only in-frame clones and leaves some out. Here the sample spans some 150,000 clones, about 84% being singletons. Sequenced sample: peripheral blood. The receptor set was obtained from a woman aged 45-60 years with acute or convalescent COVID-19.

V is TRBV6-4 and J is TRBJ1-1; 8 positions agree with TRBD1. Germline V lookup: CDR1 MRHNA, CDR2 SNTAGT. CDR3 length: 14 amino acids. Trimming cost V 3 bases and J 5 bases; bases outside gene matches: 5. The CDR3 nucleotides read TGTGCCAGCAGTGAACAAACAGGGGGGACTGAAGCTTTCTTT. Translating it yields CASSEQTGGTEAFF.

The rearrangement links TRBV7-3 to TRBJ2-3; D call uncertain. Trimming stripped 1 base from V and 2 bases from J, with 7 bases between. The germline V gene encodes CDR1 SGHTA and CDR2 FQGTGA. This CDR3 contains 14 residues. CDR3 DNA sequence: TGTGCCAGCAGCTTAAACTCTTACACAGATACGCAGTATTTT. Its translation: CASSLNSYTDTQYF.

The chain carries TRBV5-1 and TRBJ1-2; the match to TRBD1 covers 9 bases. This CDR3 is built from 13 residues. Germline loops: CDR1 SGHRS, CDR2 YFSETQ. V was pared by 3 bases and J by 7 bases, with 4 bases of the junction left unmatched. CDR3 bases: TGCGCCAGCAGCTGGACAGGGGACGGTGGCTACACCTTC. This encodes CASSWTGDGGYTF.

This chain links TRBV7-9 with TRBJ1-1; D gene unclear. The V gene lost 2 bases and the J gene lost 1 base, with 5 bases spanning the gap. The germline gives CDR1 SEHNR, CDR2 FQNEAQ (reference sequence). This CDR3 is 13 amino acids long. The CDR3 bases are TGTGCCAGCAGCTTATCAGGGAACACTGAAGCTTTCTTT. The encoded protein is CASSLSGNTEAFF.

The chain uses TRBV5-1 and TRBJ2-5; D unclear. The ends were cut back, 2 bases at V and 3 bases at J, with 8 bases in the middle. The germline V gene encodes CDR1 SGHRS and CDR2 YFSETQ. The CDR3 has 13 residues. CDR3: CASSFSAKETQYF. Written as DNA, the CDR3 is TGCGCCAGCAGCTTCTCAGCGAAAGAGACCCAGTACTTC.

The genes are TRBV28 and TRBJ1-6, with D maybe TRBD1 (6 bases). V lost 6 bases to trimming and J lost 0 bases, with 6 bases between them. CDR3 length equals 14 residues. CDR1 and CDR2 (germline): MDHEN, SYDVKM. CDR3 sequence reads: CASRGASYNSPLHF. CDR3 bases: TGTGCCAGCAGGGGGGCCTCCTATAATTCACCCCTCCACTTT. Looking up the rest from reference TRBV28 and TRBJ1-6 gives the full variable domain: DVKVTQSSRYLVKRTGEKVFLECVQDMDHENMFWYRQDPGLGLRLIYFSYDVKMKEKGDIPEGYSVSREKKERFSLILESASTNQTSMYLCASRGASYNSPLHFGNGTRLTVT.

The table lists this clone with a count of one. V and J are TRBV19 and TRBJ1-1; unclear D gene. The germline CDR1 and CDR2 sequences are LNHDA and SQIVND (reference sequence). The length of the CDR3 is 14 residues. Trimming cost V 7 bases and J 1 base, with 13 bases left between them. Here the CDR3 reads CASTYHVANTEAFF. DNA of the CDR3: TGTGCCAGTACTTACCACGTAGCGAACACTGAAGCTTTCTTT.

The rearrangement links TRBV3-1 (or the pseudogene TRBV3-2) to TRBJ1-2, with D hard to call. This CDR3 is 14 amino acids long. The V end lost 4 bases, the J end lost 2 bases, and 11 bases lay between the germline ends. CDR1 and CDR2 from the germline V gene are LGHDT and YNNKEL (reference sequence). The CDR3 reads CASSPAAQNYGYTF. The CDR3, as DNA: TGTGCCAGCAGCCCTGCCGCACAGAACTATGGCTACACCTTC.

The chain couples TRBV9 to TRBJ1-3; no clear D gene. V shed 0 bases and J shed 4 bases, with 8 bases lying between them. CDR1 SGDLS and CDR2 YYNGEE come from the germline V gene. There are 14 residues in the CDR3. DNA of the CDR3: TGTGCCAGCAGCGTAGCGAACTCAGGAAACACCATATATTTT. As protein: CASSVANSGNTIYF.

The gene calls are TRBV6-5 and TRBJ1-5, with a tentative D call TRBD1 (5 bases). This CDR3 has 15 amino acids. The ends were cut back, 3 bases at V and 5 bases at J, with 14 bases in the middle. CDR1 is MNHEY, CDR2 SVGAGI, per germline. CDR3 sequence (DNA): TGTGCCAGCAGTTATTCAAGACAGTTGGATCAGCCCCAGCATTTT. It encodes CASSYSRQLDQPQHF.

The chain combines TRBV29-1 with TRBJ1-1; D gene uncertain. The CDR3 sequence is 11 residues long. Germline V gene sequence: CDR1 SQVTM, CDR2 ANQGSEA. V lost 4 bases, J lost 1 base, and 4 bases lay in between. CDR3 sequence: CSVVQNTEAFF. The DNA for the CDR3 is TGCAGCGTTGTCCAGAACACTGAAGCTTTCTTT. Combining the CDR3 with reference TRBV29-1 and TRBJ1-1 gives the whole variable domain SAVISQKPSRDICQRGTSLTIQCQVDSQVTMMFWYRQQPGQSLTLIATANQGSEATYESGFVIDKFPISRPNLTFSTLTVSNMSPEDSSIYLCSVVQNTEAFFGQGTRLTVV.

The chain recombines TRBV6-5 with TRBJ2-1; possible D gene TRBD1, 6 bases. The germline V and J ends were trimmed by 7 bases and 7 bases, with 8 bases remaining between them. This CDR3 region has 11 residues. Per the germline V gene, CDR1 is MNHEY and CDR2 is SVGAGI. The chain's CDR3 is CASTTGNEQFF. The CDR3 region has the DNA TGTGCCAGCACTACAGGGAATGAGCAGTTCTTC.

The chain uses TRBV3-1 (or the pseudogene TRBV3-2) and TRBJ1-1; D unresolved. The CDR3 has 14 amino acids. Per germline, CDR1 LGHDT and CDR2 YNNKEL (reference sequence). V was clipped by 1 base and J by 1 base, with 7 bases between them. CDR3 DNA: TGTGCCAGCAGCCAAGGCGTTGGGAACACTGAAGCTTTCTTT. This sequence encodes CASSQGVGNTEAFF.

This rearrangement joins TRBV6-5 to TRBJ1-1, with 9 bases matching TRBD1. Germline loops: CDR1 MNHEY, CDR2 SVGAGI. This CDR3 spans 14 amino acids. V dropped 6 bases and J dropped 7; count of bases not matched to a gene: 9. The CDR3 coding sequence is TGTGCCAGCAGAACCGTCGGACAGGGGCATGAAGCTTTCTTT. It translates to CASRTVGQGHEAFF.

V usage is TRBV6-5 and J usage is TRBJ2-1; 9 positions agree with TRBD1. The CDR3 runs to 12 residues. V was clipped by 2 bases and J by 13 bases; unmatched bases: 3. Germline CDR1 is MNHEY and CDR2 is SVGAGI. The CDR3 DNA reads TGTGCCAGCAGTTACCGGACAGGGGAACAGTTCTTC. Translation: CASSYRTGEQFF.

J is TRBJ2-3 and V is TRBV5-8; no clear D. Germline V gene data show CDR1 as SGHTS and CDR2 as YDEGEE. V was shortened by 2 bases and J by 6 bases, with 7 bases between the two germline ends. CDR3 length equals 12 residues. CDR3 nucleotide sequence: TGTGCCAGCAGCTTCCCCCGGGATACGCAGTATTTT. It is translated as CASSFPRDTQYF. The variable domain in full, with the rest retrieved from reference TRBV5-8 and TRBJ2-3, is EAGVTQSPTHLIKTRGQQATLRCSPISGHTSVYWYQQALGLGLQFLLWYDEGEERNRGNFPPRFSGRQFPNYSSELNVNALELEDSALYLCASSFPRDTQYFGPGTRLTVL.

The CDR3 reads CASSIWTEGMAEAFF. In DNA, the CDR3 is TGTGCCAGTAGTATTTGGACAGAGGGAATGGCTGAAGCTTTCTTT. The rearrangement uses TRBV19 and TRBJ1-1, with a tentative D call TRBD1 (6 bases). There are 15 residues in the CDR3. V was cut by 3 bases and J by 6 bases, with 17 bases left in between. Germline V gene sequence: CDR1 LNHDA, CDR2 SQIVND (reference sequence).

The genes are TRBV9 and TRBJ1-1; D is unclear. The germline V gene encodes CDR1 SGDLS and CDR2 YYNGEE. With 3 bases removed from V and 8 bases from J, the gap between germline ends came to 17 bases. This CDR3 region has 14 residues. The CDR3 DNA reads TGTGCCAGCAGCGGGTGGCCGTTAGCGGCAGAAGCTTTCTTT. It is translated as CASSGWPLAAEAFF.

The chain carries TRBV7-2 and TRBJ1-3; 9 bases agree with TRBD1. The length of the CDR3 is 16 residues. Trimming removed 2 bases from V and 9 bases from J; junction bases left unmatched: 11. CDR1 SGHTA and CDR2 FQGNSA come from the germline V gene. Here the CDR3 reads CASSLIVGQGIGTIYF. DNA for the CDR3: TGTGCCAGCAGCTTAATTGTGGGACAGGGCATTGGCACCATATATTTT.

This clone was observed once. The chain uses TRBV12-3 or TRBV12-4 and TRBJ1-2; 8 bases are a match to TRBD1. J lost 8 bases, V lost 6 bases, and 8 bases had no gene match. The CDR3 is 13 residues long. The CDR3 DNA reads as TGTGCCAGCAGAGACACGACAGGGGAGGGCTACACCTTC. Translating gives CASRDTTGEGYTF.

The chain is built from TRBV27 and TRBJ1-2; D perhaps matches TRBD1 (6 bases). Between the trimmed V and J ends, which lost 4 bases and 5 bases, there was a span of 17 bases. CDR1 is MNHEY, CDR2 SMNVEV, per germline (reference sequence). This CDR3 comprises 15 residues. The CDR3 loop reads CASSSLGAAVYGYTF. CDR3 coding DNA: TGTGCCAGCAGTTCCCTGGGGGCCGCAGTTTATGGCTACACCTTC.

This clone was observed once. The V gene is TRBV6-2 or TRBV6-3, the J gene TRBJ1-2; D not certain. CDR1 is MNHEY and CDR2 is SVGEGT in the germline V gene. The CDR3 totals 14 residues. V was cut by 5 bases and J by 2 bases, with 12 bases left in between. CDR3 sequence reads: CASSDPWRNYGYTF. As DNA, the CDR3 is TGTGCCAGCAGTGACCCCTGGAGGAACTATGGCTACACCTTC.

The chain combines TRBV7-3 with TRBJ2-4, with 12 positions matching TRBD2. CDR3 length: 14 amino acids. The V segment lost 5 bases and the J segment 9 bases; nucleotides outside the gene matches: 5. Germline V gene data show CDR1 as SGHTA and CDR2 as FQGTGA. This CDR3 is CASSPGLAGTIQYF. CDR3 sequence (DNA): TGTGCCAGCAGCCCCGGACTAGCGGGGACCATTCAGTACTTC.

This sequence joins TRBV6-5 and TRBJ1-1, with D unresolved. There are 13 residues in the CDR3. Germline loops: CDR1 MNHEY, CDR2 SVGAGI. The V and J ends lost 0 bases and 11 bases respectively, with 13 bases between them. This CDR3 reads CASSYSFDYLAFF. The CDR3 DNA is TGTGCCAGCAGTTACTCGTTTGACTATTTGGCTTTCTTT.

This chain joins TRBV9 and TRBJ1-3; possibly TRBD1 for D (5 bases). Trimming shortened V by 2 bases and J by 0 bases, and 12 bases separated the two germline ends. CDR1 and CDR2 (germline): SGDLS, YYNGEE. This CDR3 contains 16 residues. CDR3 DNA sequence: TGTGCCAGCAGCGTGGGGCACGGAGTCTCTGGAAACACCATATATTTT. This encodes CASSVGHGVSGNTIYF.